The 19 T cell receptor beta chains presented below share a single source sample, sequenced in a study of chemoradiotherapy in HPV16-positive cancers. Libraries were prepared by immunoSEQ multiplex PCR; TCRdb keeps only in-frame clonotypes and omits some of them. The repertoire consists of some 16,000 clones, with more than 75% occurring once and the leading ten covering approximately 10%. This material was collected from a patient who underwent chemoradiotherapy. The receptors derive from a human donor with HPV-associated anogenital cancer.

The rearrangement links TRBV7-8 to TRBJ1-2, with TRBD1 identical over 8 bases. The CDR3 totals 15 residues. CDR1 is SGHVS and CDR2 is FQNEAQ in the germline V gene. Trimming took 6 bases from V and 3 from J; bases not matched to a gene: 9. Written as DNA, the CDR3 is TGTGCCAGCAGGCCCAGGGGGCGGGTGGACTATGGCTACACCTTC. It translates to CASRPRGRVDYGYTF.

The genes are TRBV6-6 and TRBJ1-2; weak D call: TRBD1 (5 bases). The V end was cut by 6 bases, the J end by 3 bases, with 14 bases between. Germline-derived CDR1 and CDR2 are MNHNY and SVGAGI (reference sequence). The CDR3 totals 14 residues. CDR3 protein: CASSRGTLDYGYTF. The CDR3 nucleotides read TGTGCCAGCAGCCGCGGGACGCTAGACTATGGCTACACCTTC.

This rearrangement joins TRBV10-3 to TRBJ1-1, with D maybe TRBD1 (6 bases). This CDR3 has 12 amino acids. Germline CDR1 ENHRY, CDR2 SYGVKD. V gave up 9 bases and J gave up 0 bases, with 8 bases separating them. The CDR3 here is CAIGGLNTEAFF. As DNA, the CDR3 is TGTGCCATTGGGGGGCTGAACACTGAAGCTTTCTTT.

The chain carries TRBV7-9 and TRBJ1-2, with TRBD1 matching 9 bases. Germline lookup yields CDR1 SEHNR and CDR2 FQNEAQ (reference sequence). J was trimmed by 4 bases and V by 6 bases; bases with no gene match: 9. The CDR3 runs 15 residues. CDR3 loop: CASRPGTGSFYGYTF. CDR3 nucleotide sequence: TGTGCCAGCAGACCAGGGACAGGGTCTTTCTATGGCTACACCTTC.

The gene calls are TRBV15 and TRBJ1-1, with D possibly matching TRBD1 (5 bases). The CDR3 sequence is 14 residues long. Germline values: CDR1 LNHNV, CDR2 YYDKDF (reference sequence). V was clipped by 5 bases and J by 7 bases, with 17 bases between them. CDR3 region: CATSGKGSRGEAFF. The CDR3 DNA reads TGTGCCACCAGCGGAAAGGGCTCGAGGGGTGAAGCTTTCTTT.

This chain connects TRBV4-1 to TRBJ2-5, with 10 bases fitting TRBD2. The CDR3 has 16 residues. J was trimmed by 5 bases and V by 1 base; bases with no gene match: 7. Germline V gene sequence: CDR1 MGHRA, CDR2 YSYEKL. The CDR3 sequence is CASSQVLAGDVETQYF. CDR3 nucleotides: TGCGCCAGCAGCCAAGTCCTAGCGGGGGACGTGGAGACCCAGTACTTC.

V gene TRBV13 combines with J gene TRBJ1-6, with TRBD1 as a possible D gene (5 bases). The CDR3 contains 16 residues. V dropped 0 bases and J dropped 8 bases, with 14 bases sitting between them. Germline V gene data show CDR1 as PRHDT and CDR2 as FYEKMQ (reference sequence). The CDR3 DNA follows: TGTGCCAGCAGCTTAGGCCAGGGAGGGGCACATTCACCCCTCCACTTT. Translated: CASSLGQGGAHSPLHF.

This clone occurred a few times. Within the sample, other DNA sequences also encode this same CDR3. V and J are TRBV19 and TRBJ2-5, with 10 positions matching TRBD2. Germline-derived CDR1 and CDR2 are LNHDA and SQIVND (reference sequence). This CDR3 has 16 residues. With 6 bases clipped from V and 4 bases from J, the junction kept 11 bases outside the gene matches. CDR3 nucleotide sequence: TGTGCCAGTAGCCGTTACTGGTCTAGCGGGGGAGAGACCCAGTACTTC. This sequence encodes CASSRYWSSGGETQYF.

This sequence joins TRBV7-8 and TRBJ1-2, with D unclear. The CDR3 spans 13 residues. The germline CDR1 and CDR2 sequences are SGHVS and FQNEAQ. Trimming took 5 bases from V and 7 from J, leaving 14 bases between them. For the CDR3, the DNA is TGTGCCAGCAGCGCAGAAGCTTACGGTGGCTACACCTTC. The encoded protein is CASSAEAYGGYTF.

The rearrangement joins TRBV27 to TRBJ2-1, with a possible D match to TRBD1 (7 bases). The V end was cut by 6 bases, the J end by 12 bases, with 27 bases between. Germline V CDR1 and CDR2: MNHEY, SMNVEV (reference sequence). This CDR3 is 16 amino acids long. The CDR3 spells CASSHPRGWQGEVQFF. The CDR3 nucleotides are TGTGCCAGCAGCCACCCACGAGGCTGGCAGGGGGAGGTGCAGTTCTTC.

This chain links TRBV5-1 with TRBJ2-2; D not resolved. The germline CDR1 and CDR2 sequences are SGHRS and YFSETQ. The CDR3 is 15 amino acids. The ends were cut back, 7 bases at V and 0 bases at J, with 13 bases in the middle. The CDR3 loop is CASGRVNANTGELFF. DNA of the CDR3: TGCGCCAGCGGAAGAGTAAACGCGAACACCGGGGAGCTGTTTTTT. Using reference TRBV5-1 and TRBJ2-2 for the parts outside the CDR3, the full variable domain is KAGVTQTPRYLIKTRGQQVTLSCSPISGHRSVSWYQQTPGQGLQFLFEYFSETQRNKGNFPGRFSGRQFSNSRSEMNVSTLELGDSALYLCASGRVNANTGELFFGEGSRLTVL.

This clone appeared once. The rearrangement links TRBV4-2 to TRBJ1-1; TRBD1 might be the D (5 bases). This CDR3 region has 15 residues. The ends were cut back, 0 bases at V and 4 bases at J, with 12 bases in the middle. The germline CDR1 and CDR2 sequences are LGHNA and YNFKEQ. CDR3 residues: CASSQESGLPTEAFF. For the CDR3, the DNA is TGTGCCAGCAGCCAAGAGTCGGGGCTCCCCACTGAAGCTTTCTTT.

The V call is TRBV27, the J call TRBJ1-1; D gene ambiguous. The V gene's germline CDR1 is MNHEY and CDR2 SMNVEV (reference sequence). This CDR3 is 14 amino acids long. V lost 5 bases and J lost 3, with 13 bases in between. CDR3 loop: CASSRRMDDTEAFF. The CDR3 DNA reads TGTGCCAGCAGTAGACGGATGGACGACACTGAAGCTTTCTTT.

The chain uses TRBV10-3 and TRBJ1-1; D gene ambiguous. V was trimmed by 1 base and J by 5 bases, leaving 11 bases between them. Per germline, CDR1 ENHRY and CDR2 SYGVKD. The CDR3 contains 14 residues. The CDR3 is CAISELALETEAFF. The CDR3 nucleotides are TGTGCCATCAGTGAGTTGGCGCTGGAGACTGAAGCTTTCTTT.

V usage is TRBV9 and J usage is TRBJ1-1; TRBD1 aligns across 9 bases. The germline CDR1 and CDR2 sequences are SGDLS and YYNGEE. The V and J ends lost 3 bases and 5 bases, in that order; junction bases with no gene match: 5. The CDR3 length is 14 residues. The CDR3 here is CASSEQGAWTEAFF. The CDR3 nucleotides read TGTGCCAGCAGCGAACAGGGGGCTTGGACTGAAGCTTTCTTT.

This clone ranks as medium-sized. J is TRBJ2-3 and V is TRBV2; 7 nucleotides match TRBD2. This CDR3 has 16 residues. Germline V gene lookup returns CDR1 SNHLY and CDR2 FYNNEI. J gave up 4 bases and V 2 bases, and 9 bases lay outside the gene matches. The CDR3 is CASSEYPSGVSDTQYF. The CDR3 DNA follows: TGTGCCAGCAGTGAATACCCTAGCGGTGTCTCAGATACGCAGTATTTT.

The gene calls are TRBV7-8 and TRBJ1-6, with D maybe TRBD1 (5 bases). This CDR3 region has 14 residues. Trimming stripped 5 bases from V and 10 bases from J, with 15 bases between. Per germline, CDR1 SGHVS and CDR2 FQNEAQ. CDR3 residues: CASSPVARGSPLHF. DNA for the CDR3: TGTGCCAGCAGCCCTGTCGCCCGGGGGTCACCCCTCCACTTT.

The J gene is TRBJ2-3, the V gene TRBV7-9, with D possibly matching TRBD2 (7 bases). This CDR3 spans 17 amino acids. CDR1 SEHNR and CDR2 FQNEAQ come from the germline V gene (reference sequence). Trimming left V 5 bases short and J 2 bases short, with 20 bases between. The CDR3 DNA is TGTGCCAGCAGCCGGCCCCCCCATCGGGGGGCCACAGATACGCAGTATTTT. Encoded protein: CASSRPPHRGATDTQYF.

In this sample, this clone turned up once. This sequence joins TRBV5-6 and TRBJ2-7; tentative D call: TRBD1 (7 bases). Germline CDR1 is SGHDT and CDR2 is YYEEEE. Trimming stripped 4 bases from V and 0 bases from J, with 11 bases between. This CDR3 is built from 14 residues. CDR3 sequence reads: CASSPGDSSYEQYF. CDR3 bases: TGTGCCAGCAGCCCGGGGGACAGCTCCTACGAGCAGTACTTC.